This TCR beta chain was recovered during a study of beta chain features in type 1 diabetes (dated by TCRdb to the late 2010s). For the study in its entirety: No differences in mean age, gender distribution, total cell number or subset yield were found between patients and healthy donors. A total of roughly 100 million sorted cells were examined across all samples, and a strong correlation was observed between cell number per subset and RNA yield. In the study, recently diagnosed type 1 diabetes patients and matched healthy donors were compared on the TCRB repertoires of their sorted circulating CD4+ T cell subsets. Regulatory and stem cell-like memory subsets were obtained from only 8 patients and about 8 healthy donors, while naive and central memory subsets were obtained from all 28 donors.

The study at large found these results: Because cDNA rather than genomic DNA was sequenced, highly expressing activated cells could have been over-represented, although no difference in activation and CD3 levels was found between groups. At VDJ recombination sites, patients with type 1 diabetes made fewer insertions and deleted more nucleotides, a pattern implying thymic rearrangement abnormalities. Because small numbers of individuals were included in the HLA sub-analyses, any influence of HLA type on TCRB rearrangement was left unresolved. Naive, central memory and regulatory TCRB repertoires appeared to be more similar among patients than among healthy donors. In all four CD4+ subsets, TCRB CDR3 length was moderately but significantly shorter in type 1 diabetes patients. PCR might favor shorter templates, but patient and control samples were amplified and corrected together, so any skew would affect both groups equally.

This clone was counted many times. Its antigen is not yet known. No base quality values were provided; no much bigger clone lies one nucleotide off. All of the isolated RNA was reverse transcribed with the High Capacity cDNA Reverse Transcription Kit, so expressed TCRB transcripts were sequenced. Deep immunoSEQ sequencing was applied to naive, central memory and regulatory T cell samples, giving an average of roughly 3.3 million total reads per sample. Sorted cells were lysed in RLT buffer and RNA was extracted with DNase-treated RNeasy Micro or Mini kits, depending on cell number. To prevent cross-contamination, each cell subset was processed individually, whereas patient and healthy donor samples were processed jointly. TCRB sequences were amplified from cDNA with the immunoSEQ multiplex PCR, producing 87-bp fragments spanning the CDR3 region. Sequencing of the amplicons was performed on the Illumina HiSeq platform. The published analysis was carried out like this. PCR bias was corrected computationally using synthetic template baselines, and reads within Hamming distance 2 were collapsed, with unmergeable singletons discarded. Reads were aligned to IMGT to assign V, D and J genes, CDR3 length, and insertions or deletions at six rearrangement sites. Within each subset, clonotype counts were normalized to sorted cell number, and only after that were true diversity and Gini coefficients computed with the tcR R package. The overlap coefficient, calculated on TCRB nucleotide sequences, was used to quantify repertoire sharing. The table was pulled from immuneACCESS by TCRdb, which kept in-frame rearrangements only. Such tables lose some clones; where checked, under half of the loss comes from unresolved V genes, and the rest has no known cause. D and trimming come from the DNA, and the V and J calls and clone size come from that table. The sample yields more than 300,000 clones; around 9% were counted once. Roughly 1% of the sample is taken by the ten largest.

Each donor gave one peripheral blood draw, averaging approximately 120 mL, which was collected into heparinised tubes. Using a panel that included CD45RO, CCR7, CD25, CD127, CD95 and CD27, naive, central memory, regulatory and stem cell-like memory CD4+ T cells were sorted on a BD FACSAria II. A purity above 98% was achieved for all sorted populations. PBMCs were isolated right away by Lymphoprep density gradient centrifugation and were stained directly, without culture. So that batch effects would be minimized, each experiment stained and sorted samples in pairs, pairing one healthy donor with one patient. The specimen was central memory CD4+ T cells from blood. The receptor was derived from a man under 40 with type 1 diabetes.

The sequenced DNA is TGTGCCAGCAGCTTAGACAGTTCTAACTATGGCTACACCTTC. This yields the protein CASSLDSSNYGYTF. This sequence uses TRBV7-9 and TRBJ1-2; no D gene call is confident. V and J are truncated by 1 base and 0 bases respectively, leaving an intervening sequence of 6 bases. The CDR3, from cysteine to phenylalanine, totals 14 residues. Here the CDR3 DNA is all that survives: 42 bases in frame from base 1. As encoded in the germline V gene (reference sequence), CDR1 is SEHNR while CDR2 is FQNEAQ.